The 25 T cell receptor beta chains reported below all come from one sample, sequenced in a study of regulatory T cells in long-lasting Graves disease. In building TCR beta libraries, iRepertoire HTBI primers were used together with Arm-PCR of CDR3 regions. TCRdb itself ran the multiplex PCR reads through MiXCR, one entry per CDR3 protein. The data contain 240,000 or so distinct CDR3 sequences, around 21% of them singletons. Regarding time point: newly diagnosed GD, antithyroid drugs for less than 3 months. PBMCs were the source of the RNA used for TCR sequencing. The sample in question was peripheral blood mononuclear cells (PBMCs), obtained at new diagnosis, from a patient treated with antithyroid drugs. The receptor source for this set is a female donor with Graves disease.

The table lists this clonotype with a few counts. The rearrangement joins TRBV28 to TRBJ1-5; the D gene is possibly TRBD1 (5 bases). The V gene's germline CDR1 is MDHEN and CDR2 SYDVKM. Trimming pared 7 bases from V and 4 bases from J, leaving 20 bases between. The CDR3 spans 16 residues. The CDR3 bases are TGTGCCAGCATTTCGGGGCAGGGAAGACGAAATCAGCCCCAGCATTTT. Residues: CASISGQGRRNQPQHF.

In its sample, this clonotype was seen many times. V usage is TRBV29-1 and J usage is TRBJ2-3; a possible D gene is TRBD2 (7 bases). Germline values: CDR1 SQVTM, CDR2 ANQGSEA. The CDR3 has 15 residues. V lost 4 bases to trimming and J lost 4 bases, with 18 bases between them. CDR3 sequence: CSVGGGRAGADTQYF. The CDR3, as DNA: TGCAGCGTTGGAGGGGGGAGGGCCGGCGCAGATACGCAGTATTTT.

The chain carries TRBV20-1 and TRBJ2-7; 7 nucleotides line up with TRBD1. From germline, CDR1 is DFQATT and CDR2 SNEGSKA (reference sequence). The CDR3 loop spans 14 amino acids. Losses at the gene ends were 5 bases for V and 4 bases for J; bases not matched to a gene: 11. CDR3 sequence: CSAYYRDRNYEQYF. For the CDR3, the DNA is TGCAGTGCTTATTACCGGGACAGAAATTACGAGCAGTACTTC.

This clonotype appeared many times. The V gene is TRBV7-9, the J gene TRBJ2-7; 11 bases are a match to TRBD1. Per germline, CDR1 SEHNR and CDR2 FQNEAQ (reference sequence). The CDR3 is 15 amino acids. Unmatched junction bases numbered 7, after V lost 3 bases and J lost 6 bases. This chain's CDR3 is CASSFPGQGAGEQYF. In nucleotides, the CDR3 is TGTGCCAGCAGCTTCCCCGGACAGGGGGCGGGCGAGCAGTACTTC.

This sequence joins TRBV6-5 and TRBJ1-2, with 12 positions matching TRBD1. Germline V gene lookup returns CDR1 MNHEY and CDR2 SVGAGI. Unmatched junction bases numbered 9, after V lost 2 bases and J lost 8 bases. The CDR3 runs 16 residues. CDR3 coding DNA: TGTGCCAGCAGTTACACCCGGGACAGGGGGCGTGTGGGCTACACCTTC. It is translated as CASSYTRDRGRVGYTF.

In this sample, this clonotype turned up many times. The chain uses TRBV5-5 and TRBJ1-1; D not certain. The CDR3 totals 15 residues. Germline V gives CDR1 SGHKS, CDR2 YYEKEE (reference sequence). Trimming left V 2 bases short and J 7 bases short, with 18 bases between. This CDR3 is CASSFAPSALGEAFF. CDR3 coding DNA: TGTGCCAGCAGCTTCGCCCCGAGCGCTTTGGGTGAAGCTTTCTTT.

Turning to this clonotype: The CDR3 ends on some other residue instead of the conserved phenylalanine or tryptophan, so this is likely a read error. The CDR3 nucleotides read TGCAGTGCGGCCGTTCCGGGACCGCGGAATTCACCCCTCCACTTG. It yields the protein CSAAVPGPRNSPLHL. The chain joins TRBV20-1 to TRBJ1-6, with a tentative D call TRBD1 (5 bases). V gave up 6 bases and J gave up 7 bases, with 19 bases separating them. CDR1 DFQATT and CDR2 SNEGSKA come from the germline V gene (reference sequence). The CDR3 is 15 amino acids.

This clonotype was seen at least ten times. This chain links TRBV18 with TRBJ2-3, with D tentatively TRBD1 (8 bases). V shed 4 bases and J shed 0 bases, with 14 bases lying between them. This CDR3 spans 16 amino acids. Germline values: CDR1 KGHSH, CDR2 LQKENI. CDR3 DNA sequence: TGTGCCAGCTCACATGGACAGGGAGGGAGCACAGATACGCAGTATTTT. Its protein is CASSHGQGGSTDTQYF.

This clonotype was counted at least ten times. CDR3 DNA: TGCAGTGCTCTATTGGAGCAGGGGGCGGAGGGCTACACCTTC. Protein: CSALLEQGAEGYTF. The rearrangement joins TRBV20-1 to TRBJ1-2; 8 bases match TRBD1. The CDR3 sequence is 14 residues long. Trimming cost V 5 bases and J 8 bases; bases outside gene matches: 13. CDR1 is DFQATT and CDR2 is SNEGSKA in the germline V gene (reference sequence).

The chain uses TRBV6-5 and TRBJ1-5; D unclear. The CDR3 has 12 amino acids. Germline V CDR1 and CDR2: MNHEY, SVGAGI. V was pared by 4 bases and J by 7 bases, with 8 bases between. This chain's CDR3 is CASSSMRQPQHF. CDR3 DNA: TGTGCCAGCAGTTCGATGAGGCAGCCCCAGCATTTT.

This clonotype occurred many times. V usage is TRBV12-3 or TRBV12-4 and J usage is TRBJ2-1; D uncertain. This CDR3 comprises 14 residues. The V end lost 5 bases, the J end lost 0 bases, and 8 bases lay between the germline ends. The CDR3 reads CASSLPNSYNEQFF. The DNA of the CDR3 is TGTGCCAGCAGTCTCCCCAACTCCTACAATGAGCAGTTCTTC.

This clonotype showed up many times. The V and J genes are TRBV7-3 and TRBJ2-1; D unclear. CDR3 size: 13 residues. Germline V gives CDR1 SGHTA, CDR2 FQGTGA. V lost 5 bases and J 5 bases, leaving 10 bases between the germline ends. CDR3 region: CASSARQNNEQFF. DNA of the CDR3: TGTGCCAGCAGCGCGAGGCAGAACAATGAGCAGTTCTTC.

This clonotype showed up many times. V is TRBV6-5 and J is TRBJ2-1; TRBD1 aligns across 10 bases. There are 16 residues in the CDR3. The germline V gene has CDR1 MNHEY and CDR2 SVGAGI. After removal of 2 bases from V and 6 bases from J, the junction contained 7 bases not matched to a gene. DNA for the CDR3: TGTGCCAGCAGTTACCCTGGGACAGGGGTGGCCAATGAGCAGTTCTTC. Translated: CASSYPGTGVANEQFF.

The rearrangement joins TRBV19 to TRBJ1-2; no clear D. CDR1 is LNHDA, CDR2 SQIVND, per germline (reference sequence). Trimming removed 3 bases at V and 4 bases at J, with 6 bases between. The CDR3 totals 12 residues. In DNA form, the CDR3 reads TGTGCCAGTAGTATGGAGGGCTATGGCTACACCTTC. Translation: CASSMEGYGYTF.

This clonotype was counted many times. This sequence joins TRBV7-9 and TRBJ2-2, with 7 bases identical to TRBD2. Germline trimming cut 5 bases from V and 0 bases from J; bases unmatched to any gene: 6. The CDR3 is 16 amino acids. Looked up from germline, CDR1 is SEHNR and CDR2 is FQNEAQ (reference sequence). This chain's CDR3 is CASSLGSGSNTGELFF. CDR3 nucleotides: TGTGCCAGCAGCCTAGGTAGCGGGTCGAACACCGGGGAGCTGTTTTTT.

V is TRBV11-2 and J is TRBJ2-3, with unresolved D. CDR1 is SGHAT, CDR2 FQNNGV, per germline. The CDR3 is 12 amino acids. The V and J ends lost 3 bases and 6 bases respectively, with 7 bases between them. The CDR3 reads CASSLTFDTQYF. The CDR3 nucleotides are TGTGCCAGCAGCTTGACATTTGATACGCAGTATTTT.

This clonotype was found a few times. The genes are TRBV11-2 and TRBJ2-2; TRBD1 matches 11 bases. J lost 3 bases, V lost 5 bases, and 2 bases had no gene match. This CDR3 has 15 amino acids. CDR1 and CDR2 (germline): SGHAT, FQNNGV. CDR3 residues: CASSRDRGYTGELFF. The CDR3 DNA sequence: TGTGCCAGCAGCAGGGACAGGGGGTACACCGGGGAGCTGTTTTTT.

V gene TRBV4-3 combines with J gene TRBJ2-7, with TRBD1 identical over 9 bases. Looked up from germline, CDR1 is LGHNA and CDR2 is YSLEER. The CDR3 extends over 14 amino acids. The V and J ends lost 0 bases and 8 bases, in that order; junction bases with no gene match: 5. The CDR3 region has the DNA TGCGCCAGCAGCCAAGATCCGGGACAGGGCAAGCAGTACTTC. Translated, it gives CASSQDPGQGKQYF.

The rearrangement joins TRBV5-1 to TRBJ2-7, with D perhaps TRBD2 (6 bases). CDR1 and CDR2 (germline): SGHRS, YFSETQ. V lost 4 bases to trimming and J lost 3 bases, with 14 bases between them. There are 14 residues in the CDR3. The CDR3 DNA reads TGCGCCAGCAGCCTAGGGGACTTCAACTACGAGCAGTACTTC. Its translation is CASSLGDFNYEQYF.

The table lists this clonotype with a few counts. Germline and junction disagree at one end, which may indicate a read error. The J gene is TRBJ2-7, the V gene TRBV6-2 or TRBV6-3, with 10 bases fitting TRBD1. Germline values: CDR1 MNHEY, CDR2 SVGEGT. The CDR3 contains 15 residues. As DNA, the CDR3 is TGTGCCGGCAGGAGGGGGACAGGGGTTTATGGCGAGCAGTACTTC. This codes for CAGRRGTGVYGEQYF.

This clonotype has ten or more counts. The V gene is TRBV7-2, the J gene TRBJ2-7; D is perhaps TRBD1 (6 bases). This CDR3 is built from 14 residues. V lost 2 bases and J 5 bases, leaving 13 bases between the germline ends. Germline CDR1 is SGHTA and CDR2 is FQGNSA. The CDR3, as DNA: TGTGCCAGCAGCTTAAGGTGGACAGTGGACGAGCAGTACTTC. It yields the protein CASSLRWTVDEQYF. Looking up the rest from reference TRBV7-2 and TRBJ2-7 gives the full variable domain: GAGVSQSPSNKVTEKGKDVELRCDPISGHTALYWYRQSLGQGLEFLIYFQGNSAPDKSGLPSDRFSAERTGGSVSTLTIQRTQQEDSAVYLCASSLRWTVDEQYFGPGTRLTVT.

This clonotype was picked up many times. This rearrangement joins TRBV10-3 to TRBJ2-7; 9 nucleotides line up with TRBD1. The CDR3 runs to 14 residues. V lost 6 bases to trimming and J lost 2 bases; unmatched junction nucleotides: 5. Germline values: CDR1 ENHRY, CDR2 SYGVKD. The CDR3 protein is CAIRPGQGTYEQYF. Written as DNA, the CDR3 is TGTGCCATCAGACCCGGACAGGGGACCTACGAGCAGTACTTC.

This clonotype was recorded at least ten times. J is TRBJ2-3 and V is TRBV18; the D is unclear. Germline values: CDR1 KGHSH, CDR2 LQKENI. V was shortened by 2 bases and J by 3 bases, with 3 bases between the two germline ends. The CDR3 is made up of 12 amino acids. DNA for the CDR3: TGTGCCAGCTCACCAGAAACAGATACGCAGTATTTT. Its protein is CASSPETDTQYF.

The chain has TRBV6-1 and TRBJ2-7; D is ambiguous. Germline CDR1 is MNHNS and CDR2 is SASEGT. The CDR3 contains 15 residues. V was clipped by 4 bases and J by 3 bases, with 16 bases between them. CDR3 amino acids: CASSGFRKGSYEQYF. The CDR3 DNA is TGTGCCAGCAGTGGATTCAGGAAAGGCAGCTACGAGCAGTACTTC.

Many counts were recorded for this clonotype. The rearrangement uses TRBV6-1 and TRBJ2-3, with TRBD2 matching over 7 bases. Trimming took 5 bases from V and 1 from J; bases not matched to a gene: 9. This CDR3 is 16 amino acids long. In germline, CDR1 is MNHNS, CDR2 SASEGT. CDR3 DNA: TGTGCCAGCAGTAAAATGGCGGGAGTCGGCACAGATACGCAGTATTTT. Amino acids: CASSKMAGVGTDTQYF.